This TCR beta chain emerged from a study of blood T cell repertoires in COVID-19. About the study: In each case, the material was cDNA or gDNA derived from T cells, B-cell-depleted T cells, or PBMCs.

The age range of participants was about 18 to 100 years, with residence in around 22 US areas. Cohorts were determined from participant-reported clinical history. Original data processing: Estimation of nucleated cell counts was performed using reference gene primer amplification. Sequencing was performed with immunoSEQ multiplex PCR; in TCRdb, only in-frame clones are kept and a portion is missing. V and J calls and clone size are copied from that table; D and trimming were computed from the DNA. Among about 310,000 clones, about 90% were seen once, and the ten largest hold approximately 4.5%. Trimming pared 3 bases from V and 2 bases from J, leaving 10 bases between. In germline, CDR1 is PRHDT, CDR2 FYEKMQ (reference sequence). The CDR3 consists of 14 residues.

Sequences were obtained from PBMCs or T cells enriched from blood (not recorded which). This clonotype originated in a woman under 30 with acute COVID-19. The J gene is TRBJ2-5, the V gene TRBV13; D remains ambiguous. Here the CDR3 reads CASSFPPRQETQYF. DNA for the CDR3: TGTGCCAGCAGCTTCCCCCCCAGGCAAGAGACCCAGTACTTC.